This entry features one T cell receptor (beta chain) sequence. The ends lost 3 bases at V and 7 bases at J; junction bases unmatched: 9. This CDR3 spans 15 amino acids. Germline assignment: CDR1 MGHDK and CDR2 SYGVNS. The entry originates in a study of CD8+ T cells in alopecia areata. Sample treatment: oral pan-JAK inhibitor, 5-10 mg twice daily. TCR sequencing used cDNA made by reverse transcription of extracted RNA. Some clones are missing from TCRdb's copy, which holds only in-frame ones; the method was immunoSEQ multiplex PCR. The table lists roughly 190,000 clones, 60% of them singletons. The sequence derives from a human donor with alopecia areata. The chain uses TRBV25-1 and TRBJ2-1; TRBD2 matches at 7 bases. Sample: CD4+ T cells sorted from blood, taken at week 24, from a patient treated with tofacitinib. CDR3 residues: CASSDSGPKGNEQFF. DNA of the CDR3: TGTGCCAGCAGTGATAGCGGGCCTAAAGGGAATGAGCAGTTCTTC.